Listed below are T cell receptor beta chains from one sample, sequenced in a study of neoadjuvant anti-PD-1 for oral cavity cancer. Libraries were prepared by immunoSEQ multiplex PCR; TCRdb keeps only in-frame clonotypes and omits some of them. The sample has tens of thousands of clones, around 83% seen once. Here the sequenced sample was PBMCs, taken before nivolumab (anti-PD-1) treatment. These receptors were obtained from a person aged 35-79 years with oral cavity squamous cell carcinoma. The CDR3 runs from the conserved cysteine through the conserved F or W. The order of the fields is J gene, clone size, CDR3 length, D gene, V gene, CDR3 DNA, CDR3 protein. A D gene is named only where the DNA matches it firmly. Clone sizes are given selectively: once, few, many, or a class where the clone is expanded.

TRBJ2-1 | . | 19 | TRBD2 | TRBV2 | TGTGCCAGCAACCCTATATGGACTAGCGGGAGAAATTTCCACAATGAGCAGTTCTTC | CASNPIWTSGRNFHNEQFF
TRBJ1-2 | . | 15 | . | TRBV10-2 | TGCGCCAGCAGTGAGGCAGCTGTCCCCCGTTATGGCTACACCTTC | CASSEAAVPRYGYTF
TRBJ1-2 | . | 14 | TRBD1 | TRBV5-5 | TGTGCCAGCAGCTGGCCCGGGACAGGATATGGCTACACCTTC | CASSWPGTGYGYTF
TRBJ1-5 | . | 17 | . | TRBV9 | TGTGCCAGCAGCCCCGGTGACACGGGACGGGGCAATCAGCCCCAGCATTTT | CASSPGDTGRGNQPQHF
TRBJ1-3 | . | 15 | . | TRBV21-1 | TGTGCCAGCAGCTCCCGGGTCCTCTCTGGAAACACCATATATTTT | CASSSRVLSGNTIYF
TRBJ2-7 | . | 18 | TRBD1 | TRBV28 | TGTGCCAGCAGTCCCGGGACAGGGCTCAGCAAGAGCTCCTACGAGCAGTACTTC | CASSPGTGLSKSSYEQYF
TRBJ1-6 | . | 13 | TRBD1 | TRBV30 | TGTGCCTGGAGTGTGACAGGGGGCATGACCCTCCACTTT | CAWSVTGGMTLHF
TRBJ2-7 | . | 14 | . | TRBV7-9 | TGTGCCAGCAGCCAAAACAGGGAAACCTACGAGCAGTACTTC | CASSQNRETYEQYF
TRBJ1-2 | . | 12 | . | TRBV2 | TGTGCCAGCAGGGACAGTAGCTATGGCTACACCTTC | CASRDSSYGYTF
TRBJ1-4 | once | 20 | . | TRBV18 | TGTGCCAGCTCACCACCGCTCCGGGACCGGTGGTATGACACTAATGAAAAACTGTTTTTT | CASSPPLRDRWYDTNEKLFF
TRBJ2-5 | . | 15 | . | TRBV6-6 | TGTGCCAGCAGTTACCCTGGGGGGCGGGGAGAGACCCAGTACTTC | CASSYPGGRGETQYF
TRBJ2-7 | once | 15 | TRBD1 | TRBV2 | TGTGCCAGCAGGAAGACAGGGTACCAACCCTACGAGCAGTACTTC | CASRKTGYQPYEQYF
TRBJ1-2 | . | 13 | . | TRBV27 | TGTGCCAGCAGTTTGGCCCCGGCCTATGGCTACACCTTC | CASSLAPAYGYTF
TRBJ1-4 | few | 14 | . | TRBV10-2 | TGCGCCAGCCGCCAACCCTCAGGGCCCCGAGGGTTGTTTTTT | CASRQPSGPRGLFF
TRBJ1-1 | . | 14 | . | TRBV19 | TGTGCCAGTAGTATCGCGGGGGGGAACACTGAAGCTTTCTTT | CASSIAGGNTEAFF
TRBJ2-7 | . | 14 | . | TRBV25-1 | TGTGCCAGCAGTGGGCGTCGGGGTTTGGACGAGCAGTACTTC | CASSGRRGLDEQYF
TRBJ2-7 | . | 13 | . | TRBV2 | TGTGCCAGCAGACGAGGTTGGGGAAACGAGCAGTACTTC | CASRRGWGNEQYF
TRBJ1-1 | . | 19 | . | TRBV7-9 | TGTGCCAGCAGCTTATCTAGGGGCAGACGGGCAGGGGTGAACACTGAAGCTTTCTTT | CASSLSRGRRAGVNTEAFF
TRBJ2-7 | . | 14 | . | TRBV7-8 | TGTGCCAGCAGCCGAGGGCAACAAGCCTACGAGCAGTACTTC | CASSRGQQAYEQYF
TRBJ2-5 | . | 15 | TRBD1 | TRBV14 | TGTGCCAGCAGCCAACGACAGGGGTACCAAGAGACCCAGTACTTC | CASSQRQGYQETQYF
TRBJ1-2 | . | 16 | TRBD1 | TRBV9 | TGTGCCGGCAGCGTAACCGATCGGCAGGGGGCGTCGGGCTACACCTTC | CAGSVTDRQGASGYTF
TRBJ2-3 | . | 13 | . | TRBV10-3 | TGTGCCATCAGTGAGTCGACTATAGATACGCAGTATTTT | CAISESTIDTQYF
TRBJ2-7 | . | 15 | . | TRBV28 | TGTGCCAGCAGTTCCCCCCAGGGACCAACCTACGAGCAGTACTTC | CASSSPQGPTYEQYF
TRBJ2-7 | . | 16 | TRBD1 | TRBV6-5 | TGTGCCAGCAGTTGGGGCCCGGGACAGGGGCCCTACGAGCAGTACTTC | CASSWGPGQGPYEQYF
TRBJ1-2 | . | 13 | . | TRBV10-3 | TGTGCCATCAGGTACAGGGCGCGGGATGGCTACACCTTC | CAIRYRARDGYTF
TRBJ1-6 | medium-sized | 16 | . | TRBV6-5 | TGTGCCAGCAGTTACTCCCTTCTCGTGGGAAGTTCACCCCTCCACTTT | CASSYSLLVGSSPLHF
TRBJ1-5 | once | 15 | . | TRBV28 | TGTGCCAGCAGTTTGCCCACCCAGAGGGAGCAGCCCCAGCATTTT | CASSLPTQREQPQHF
TRBJ1-1 | . | 12 | TRBD1 | TRBV7-9 | TGTGCCAGCAGCTTCCGGGACAGTGAAGCTTTCTTT | CASSFRDSEAFF
TRBJ1-5 | few | 13 | . | TRBV6-5 | TGTGCCAGCAGAACGGACAGATATCAGCCCCAGCATTTT | CASRTDRYQPQHF
TRBJ2-5 | . | 12 | . | TRBV6-1 | TGTGCCAGCAGTCAGGGACGGGAGACCCAGTACTTC | CASSQGRETQYF
TRBJ2-5 | . | 14 | . | TRBV30 | TGTGCCTGGACTCCCGGGACTTTAGGAGAGACCCAGTACTTC | CAWTPGTLGETQYF
TRBJ1-6 | . | 13 | . | TRBV5-1 | TGCGCCAGCAGCGTCCGGGACGAATCACCCCTCCACTTT | CASSVRDESPLHF
TRBJ1-2 | once | 13 | . | TRBV27 | TGTGCCAGCAGTCCGCGGGCGCATTTTGGCTACACCTTC | CASSPRAHFGYTF
TRBJ2-7 | . | 11 | . | TRBV20-1 | TGCAGTGCTGCGATATTAACCGAGCAGTACTTC | CSAAILTEQYF
TRBJ2-1 | . | 15 | TRBD1 | TRBV10-3 | TGTGCCATCAGTGGCGGGGGACAGGGAGACAATGAGCAGTTCTTC | CAISGGGQGDNEQFF
TRBJ2-4 | . | 16 | . | TRBV11-2 | TGTGCCAGCAGCTTCCTACAAGGAGCTGCCAAAAACATTCAGTACTTC | CASSFLQGAAKNIQYF
TRBJ2-1 | . | 15 | . | TRBV19 | TGTGCCAGTAGTATAGGCGGAGGATCCTACAATGAGCAGTTCTTC | CASSIGGGSYNEQFF
TRBJ1-1 | . | 15 | . | TRBV30 | TGTGCCTGGAGTGTGTCAGGGGAGGGGGTAACTGAAGCTTTCTTT | CAWSVSGEGVTEAFF
TRBJ1-5 | few | 13 | TRBD1 | TRBV6-1 | TGTGCCAGCAGTGGGGACAGTCAACAGCCCCAGCATTTT | CASSGDSQQPQHF
TRBJ1-2 | few | 14 | . | TRBV7-9 | TGTGCCAGCAGCGGGCGTACAACGACCGGTGGCTACACCTTC | CASSGRTTTGGYTF
TRBJ1-6 | . | 13 | . | TRBV10-3 | TGTGCCACGGCGGGACGGGATAATTCACCCCTCCACTTT | CATAGRDNSPLHF
TRBJ1-4 | . | 14 | TRBD1 | TRBV30 | TGTGCCTGGAGTGTGGGACAGGGGCATGAAAAACTGTTTTTT | CAWSVGQGHEKLFF
TRBJ2-7 | . | 15 | TRBD2 | TRBV27 | TGTGCCAGCAGTTTAATTCGGGGGGGCCCCCTGGAGCAGTACTTC | CASSLIRGGPLEQYF
TRBJ2-2 | . | 16 | TRBD2 | TRBV6-5 | TGTGCCAGCAGTTCTAGGACTAGCGGGGGTGGGGGGGAGCTGTTTTTT | CASSSRTSGGGGELFF
TRBJ2-2 | . | 15 | . | TRBV19 | TGTGCCGCTAGGGGAAGGGGCACGAACACCGGGGAGCTGTTTTTT | CAARGRGTNTGELFF
TRBJ1-1 | . | 17 | . | TRBV7-9 | TGTGCCAGCAGCTTAGGCGGCATCAGGGGAGGAAGGAATGAAGCTTTCTTT | CASSLGGIRGGRNEAFF
TRBJ2-5 | few | 14 | TRBD1 | TRBV7-2 | TGTGCCAGCAGAGGTAACAGGGGCCAAGAGACCCAGTACTTC | CASRGNRGQETQYF
TRBJ1-2 | . | 13 | TRBD1 | TRBV10-3 | TGTGCCACCGGGGGACAGACTAACTATGGCTACACCTTC | CATGGQTNYGYTF
TRBJ2-3 | . | 17 | TRBD2 | TRBV5-4 | TGTGCCAGCAGCACCTGGACTAGCGGGGGGGCCAGGGATACGCAGTATTTT | CASSTWTSGGARDTQYF
TRBJ2-3 | . | 16 | TRBD1 | TRBV27 | TGTGCCAGCAGTATCACCCCGGACAGGGTAGCCGATACGCAGTATTTT | CASSITPDRVADTQYF
TRBJ1-1 | . | 11 | TRBD1 | TRBV7-9 | TGTGCCAGCAGGATCGGACAGGGAACTTTCTTT | CASRIGQGTFF
TRBJ2-1 | . | 15 | . | TRBV4-1 | TGCGCCAGCAGCCGAGAGAGATTCTCCTACAATGAGCAGTTCTTC | CASSRERFSYNEQFF